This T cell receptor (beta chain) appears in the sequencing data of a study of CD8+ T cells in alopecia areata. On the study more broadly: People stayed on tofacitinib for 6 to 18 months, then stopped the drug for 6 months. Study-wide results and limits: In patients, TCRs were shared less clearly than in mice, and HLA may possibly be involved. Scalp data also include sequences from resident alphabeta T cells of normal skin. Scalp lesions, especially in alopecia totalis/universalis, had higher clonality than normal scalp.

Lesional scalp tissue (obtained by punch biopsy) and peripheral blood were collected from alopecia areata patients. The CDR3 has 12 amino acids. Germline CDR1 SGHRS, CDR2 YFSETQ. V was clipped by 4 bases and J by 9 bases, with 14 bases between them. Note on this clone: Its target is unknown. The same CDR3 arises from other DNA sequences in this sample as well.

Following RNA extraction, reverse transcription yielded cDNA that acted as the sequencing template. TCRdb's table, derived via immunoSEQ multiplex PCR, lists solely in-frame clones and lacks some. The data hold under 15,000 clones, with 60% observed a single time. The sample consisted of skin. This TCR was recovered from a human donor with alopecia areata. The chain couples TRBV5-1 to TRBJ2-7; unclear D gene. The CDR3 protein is CASSHPGQPQYF. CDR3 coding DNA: TGCGCCAGCAGCCATCCGGGCCAACCGCAGTACTTC.